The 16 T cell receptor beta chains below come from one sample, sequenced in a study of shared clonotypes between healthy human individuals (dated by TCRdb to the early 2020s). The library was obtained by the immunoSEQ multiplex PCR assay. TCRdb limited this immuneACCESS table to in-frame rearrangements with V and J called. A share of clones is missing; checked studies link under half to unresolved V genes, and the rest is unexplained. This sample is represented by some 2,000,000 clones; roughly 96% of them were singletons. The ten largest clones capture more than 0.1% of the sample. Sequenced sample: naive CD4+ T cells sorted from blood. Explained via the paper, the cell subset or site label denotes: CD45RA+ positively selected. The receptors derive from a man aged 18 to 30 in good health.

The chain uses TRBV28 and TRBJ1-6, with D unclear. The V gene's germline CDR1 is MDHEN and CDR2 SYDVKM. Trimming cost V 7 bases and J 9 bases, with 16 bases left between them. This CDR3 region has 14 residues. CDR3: CASKAVGLFSPLHF. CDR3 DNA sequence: TGTGCCAGCAAGGCAGTCGGGTTGTTTTCACCCCTCCACTTT.

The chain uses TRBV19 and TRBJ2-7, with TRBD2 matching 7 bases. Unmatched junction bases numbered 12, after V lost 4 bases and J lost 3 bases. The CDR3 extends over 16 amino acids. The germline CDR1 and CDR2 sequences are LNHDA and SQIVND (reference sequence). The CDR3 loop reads CASSTWGGLMNYEQYF. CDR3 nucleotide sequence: TGTGCCAGTAGTACGTGGGGGGGACTAATGAACTACGAGCAGTACTTC.

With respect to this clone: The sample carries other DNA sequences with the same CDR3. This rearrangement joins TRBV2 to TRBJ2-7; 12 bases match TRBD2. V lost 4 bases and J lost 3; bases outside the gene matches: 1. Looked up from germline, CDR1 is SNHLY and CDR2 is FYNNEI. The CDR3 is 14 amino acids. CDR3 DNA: TGTGCCAGCAGTGTGACTAGCGGGGGCTACGAGCAGTACTTC. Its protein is CASSVTSGGYEQYF. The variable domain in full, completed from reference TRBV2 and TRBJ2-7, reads EPEVTQTPSHQVTQMGQEVILRCVPISNHLYFYWYRQILGQKVEFLVSFYNNEISEKSEIFDDQFSVERPDGSNFTLKIRSTKLEDSAMYFCASSVTSGGYEQYFGPGTRLTVT.

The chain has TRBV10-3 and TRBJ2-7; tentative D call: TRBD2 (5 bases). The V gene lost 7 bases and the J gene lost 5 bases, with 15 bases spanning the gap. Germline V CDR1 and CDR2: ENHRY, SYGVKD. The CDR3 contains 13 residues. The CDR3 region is CAINSREQNEQYF. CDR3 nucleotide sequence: TGTGCCATCAATTCGAGGGAGCAGAACGAGCAGTACTTC.

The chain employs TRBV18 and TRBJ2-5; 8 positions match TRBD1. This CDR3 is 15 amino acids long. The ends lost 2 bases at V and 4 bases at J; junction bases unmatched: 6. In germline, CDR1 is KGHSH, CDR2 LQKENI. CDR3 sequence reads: CASSPTGGKGETQYF. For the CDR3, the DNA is TGTGCCAGCTCACCAACAGGGGGTAAGGGAGAGACCCAGTACTTC.

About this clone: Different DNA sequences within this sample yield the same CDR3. The CDR3 is CASSPDGYEQYF. For the CDR3, the DNA is TGTGCCAGCTCACCTGACGGGTACGAGCAGTACTTC. This chain connects TRBV18 to TRBJ2-7; D gene unclear. Looked up from germline, CDR1 is KGHSH and CDR2 is LQKENI. Trimming shortened V by 3 bases and J by 4 bases, and 7 bases separated the two germline ends. The CDR3 is made up of 12 amino acids.

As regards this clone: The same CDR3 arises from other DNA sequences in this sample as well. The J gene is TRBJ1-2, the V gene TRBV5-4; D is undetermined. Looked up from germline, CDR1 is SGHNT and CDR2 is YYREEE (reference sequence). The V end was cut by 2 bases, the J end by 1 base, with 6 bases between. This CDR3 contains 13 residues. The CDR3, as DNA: TGTGCCAGCAGCTTTGACCGTAACTATGGCTACACCTTC. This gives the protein CASSFDRNYGYTF.

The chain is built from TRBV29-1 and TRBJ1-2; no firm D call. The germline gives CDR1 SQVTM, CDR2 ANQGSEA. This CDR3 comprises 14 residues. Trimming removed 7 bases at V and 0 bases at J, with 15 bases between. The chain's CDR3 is CSADGPYTNYGYTF. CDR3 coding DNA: TGCAGCGCCGACGGTCCCTATACTAACTATGGCTACACCTTC.

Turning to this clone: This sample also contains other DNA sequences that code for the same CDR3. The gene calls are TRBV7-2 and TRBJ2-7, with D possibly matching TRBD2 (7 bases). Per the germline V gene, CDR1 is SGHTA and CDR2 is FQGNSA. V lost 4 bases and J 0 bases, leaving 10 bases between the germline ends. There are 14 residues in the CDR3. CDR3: CASSSGGSSYEQYF. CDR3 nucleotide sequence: TGTGCCAGCAGCTCGGGGGGCAGCTCCTACGAGCAGTACTTC.

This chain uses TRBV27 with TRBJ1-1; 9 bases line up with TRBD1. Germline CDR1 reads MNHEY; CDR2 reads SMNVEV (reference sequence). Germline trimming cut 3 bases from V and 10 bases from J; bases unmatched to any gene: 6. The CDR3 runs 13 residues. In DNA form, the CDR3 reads TGTGCCAGCAGTTTGGGACAGGGAGGGGGAGCTTTCTTT. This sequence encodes CASSLGQGGGAFF.

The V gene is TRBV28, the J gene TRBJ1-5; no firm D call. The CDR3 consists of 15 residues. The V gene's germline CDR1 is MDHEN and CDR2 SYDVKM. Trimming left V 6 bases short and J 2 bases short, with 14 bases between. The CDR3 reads CASSARGVGNQPQHF. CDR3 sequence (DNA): TGTGCCAGCAGCGCACGGGGAGTGGGCAATCAGCCCCAGCATTTT.

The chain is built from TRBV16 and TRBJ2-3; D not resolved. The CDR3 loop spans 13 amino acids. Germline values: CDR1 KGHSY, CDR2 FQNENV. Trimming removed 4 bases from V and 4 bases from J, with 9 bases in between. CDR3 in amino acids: CASSLPGSDTQYF. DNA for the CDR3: TGTGCCAGCAGCCTACCAGGTTCAGATACGCAGTATTTT.

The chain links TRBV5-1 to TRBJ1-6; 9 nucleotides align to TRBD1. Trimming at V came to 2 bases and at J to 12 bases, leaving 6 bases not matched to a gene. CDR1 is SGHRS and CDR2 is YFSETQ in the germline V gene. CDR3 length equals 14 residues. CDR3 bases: TGCGCCAGCAGCTTCGGGACAGGGTCCGAACCCCTCCACTTT. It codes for CASSFGTGSEPLHF.

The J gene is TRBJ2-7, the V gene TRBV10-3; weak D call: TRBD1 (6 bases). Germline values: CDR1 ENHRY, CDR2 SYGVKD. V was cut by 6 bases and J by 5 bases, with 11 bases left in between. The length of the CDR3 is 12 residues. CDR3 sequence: CAISTQGNEQYF. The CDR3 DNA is TGTGCCATCAGCACACAGGGCAACGAGCAGTACTTC.

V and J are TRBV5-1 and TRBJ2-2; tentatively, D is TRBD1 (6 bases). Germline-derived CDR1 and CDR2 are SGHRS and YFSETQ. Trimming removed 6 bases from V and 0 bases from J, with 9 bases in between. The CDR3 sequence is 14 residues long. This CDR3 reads CASNPGANTGELFF. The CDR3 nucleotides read TGCGCCAGCAATCCAGGGGCGAACACCGGGGAGCTGTTTTTT. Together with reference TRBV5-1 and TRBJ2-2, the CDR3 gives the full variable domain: KAGVTQTPRYLIKTRGQQVTLSCSPISGHRSVSWYQQTPGQGLQFLFEYFSETQRNKGNFPGRFSGRQFSNSRSEMNVSTLELGDSALYLCASNPGANTGELFFGEGSRLTVL.

The CDR3, as DNA: TGTGCCAGCAGCGTAGGGGTAGGACAAGTTAGTGGTTCACCCCTCCACTTT. Translating gives CASSVGVGQVSGSPLHF. The V gene is TRBV9, the J gene TRBJ1-6, with a possible D match to TRBD1 (5 bases). Trimming left V 0 bases short and J 9 bases short, with 19 bases between. The V gene's germline CDR1 is SGDLS and CDR2 YYNGEE. The length of the CDR3 is 17 residues.